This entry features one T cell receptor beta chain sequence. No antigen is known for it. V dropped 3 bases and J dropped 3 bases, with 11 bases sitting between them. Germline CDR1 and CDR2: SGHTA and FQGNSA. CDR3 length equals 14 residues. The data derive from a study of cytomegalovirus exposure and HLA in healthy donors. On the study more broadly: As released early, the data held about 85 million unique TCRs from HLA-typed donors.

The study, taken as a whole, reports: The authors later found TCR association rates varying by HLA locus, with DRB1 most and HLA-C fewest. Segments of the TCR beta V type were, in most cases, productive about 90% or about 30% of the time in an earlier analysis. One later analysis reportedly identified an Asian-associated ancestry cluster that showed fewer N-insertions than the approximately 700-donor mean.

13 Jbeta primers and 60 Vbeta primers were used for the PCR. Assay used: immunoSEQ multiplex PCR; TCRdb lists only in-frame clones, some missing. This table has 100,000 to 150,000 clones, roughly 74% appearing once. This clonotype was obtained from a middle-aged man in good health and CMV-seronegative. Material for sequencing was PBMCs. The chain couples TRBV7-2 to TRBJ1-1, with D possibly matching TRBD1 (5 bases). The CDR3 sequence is CASSLHGRDTEAFF. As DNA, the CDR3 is TGTGCCAGCAGCTTGCATGGCAGGGACACTGAAGCTTTCTTT.